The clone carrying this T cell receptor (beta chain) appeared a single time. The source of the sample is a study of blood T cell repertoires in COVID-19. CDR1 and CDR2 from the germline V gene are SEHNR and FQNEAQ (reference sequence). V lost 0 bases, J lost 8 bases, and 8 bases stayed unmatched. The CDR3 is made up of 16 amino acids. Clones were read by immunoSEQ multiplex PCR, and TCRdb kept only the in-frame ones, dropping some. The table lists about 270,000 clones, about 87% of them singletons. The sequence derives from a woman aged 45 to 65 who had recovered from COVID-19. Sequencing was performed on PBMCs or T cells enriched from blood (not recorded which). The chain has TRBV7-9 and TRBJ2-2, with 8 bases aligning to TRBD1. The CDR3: CASSLARGQDSGELFF. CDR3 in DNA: TGTGCCAGCAGCTTAGCGAGGGGACAGGATTCAGGGGAGCTGTTTTTT.